These 2 T cell receptor beta chains originate from one sample sequenced in a study of T-cell reconstitution after alpha-beta-depleted transplantation in children. It was with unique molecular identifiers that the TCRbeta library was prepared. MiXCR, run by TCRdb on the PCR reads, gives a single entry per CDR3 protein. The table records around 200,000 distinct CDR3 sequences, 8.4% of them present only once. The specimen was PBMCs, mostly from graft donor cells, collected 360 days after TCRalphabeta/CD19-depleted stem cell transplant. The receptors were sampled from a male patient between 2 and 10 years old who had a stem cell transplant for acute myeloid leukemia, so the T cells may come from the graft donor.

In this sample, this clonotype turned up many times. The V and J genes are TRBV20-1 and TRBJ2-3; a weak D match, TRBD2 (6 bases). With 4 bases removed from V and 2 bases from J, the gap between germline ends came to 10 bases. The CDR3 has 13 residues. Germline values: CDR1 DFQATT, CDR2 SNEGSKA (reference sequence). In DNA form, the CDR3 reads TGCAGTGCTAATGGCGGGGACACAGATACGCAGTATTTT. It yields the protein CSANGGDTDTQYF.

This clonotype was seen at least ten times. This chain connects TRBV20-1 to TRBJ2-3, with no clear D. V was clipped by 6 bases and J by 2 bases, with 9 bases between them. This CDR3 has 12 amino acids. Germline V CDR1 and CDR2: DFQATT, SNEGSKA (reference sequence). The CDR3 loop is CSANTDTDTQYF. The CDR3 nucleotides read TGCAGTGCCAACACAGACACAGATACGCAGTATTTT.